These T cell receptor beta chains were read from a single sample in a study of T cell responses to AZD1222 COVID-19 vaccine. Assay: immunoSEQ multiplex PCR; the TCRdb copy retains only in-frame clones and omits some. The top ten hold 28% of the sample, which has 83,000 or so clones, about 91% seen once. The sequenced sample was peripheral blood, obtained 28 days after the second AZD1222 dose. The receptors originated from an adult who received the AZD1222 COVID-19 vaccine. The CDR3 runs from the conserved cysteine through the conserved F or W. A D gene is named only where the DNA matches it firmly. Clone size is stated in some rows and not others, as once, few, many or a class when expanded.

D gene: TRBD1; V gene: TRBV9; clone size: .; J gene: TRBJ2-5; CDR3 protein: CASSVEGAWETQYF; CDR3 DNA: TGTGCCAGCAGCGTAGAGGGGGCGTGGGAGACCCAGTACTTC
D gene: TRBD1; V gene: TRBV20-1; clone size: .; J gene: TRBJ2-7; CDR3 protein: CSADRVGEQYF; CDR3 DNA: TGCAGTGCGGACAGGGTTGGCGAGCAGTACTTC
D gene: .; V gene: TRBV3-1/TRBV3-2; clone size: .; J gene: TRBJ2-7; CDR3 protein: CASSQDSSASSYEQYF; CDR3 DNA: TGTGCCAGCAGCCAAGATTCGAGCGCGAGCTCCTACGAGCAGTACTTC
D gene: .; V gene: TRBV9; clone size: .; J gene: TRBJ2-7; CDR3 protein: CASSGGGGIYYEQYF; CDR3 DNA: TGTGCCAGCAGCGGGGGAGGAGGGATTTACTACGAGCAGTACTTC
D gene: .; V gene: TRBV7-6; clone size: .; J gene: TRBJ2-4; CDR3 protein: CARGSGGGWNCKNIQYF; CDR3 DNA: TGTGCCAGGGGTTCCGGGGGCGGATGGAACTGTAAGAACATTCAGTACTTC
D gene: .; V gene: TRBV5-1; clone size: few; J gene: TRBJ2-2; CDR3 protein: CASSLVSRGIHTGELFF; CDR3 DNA: TGCGCCAGCAGCTTGGTTTCCAGGGGCATTCACACCGGGGAGCTGTTTTTT
D gene: .; V gene: TRBV4-1; clone size: .; J gene: TRBJ1-2; CDR3 protein: CASSPGEQHRNYGYTF; CDR3 DNA: TGCGCCAGCAGCCCGGGGGAGCAGCACCGGAACTATGGCTACACCTTC
D gene: .; V gene: TRBV6-6; clone size: .; J gene: TRBJ1-4; CDR3 protein: CASSYSGGTEKLFF; CDR3 DNA: TGTGCCAGCAGTTATAGTGGGGGTACGGAAAAACTGTTTTTT
D gene: .; V gene: TRBV5-6; clone size: .; J gene: TRBJ2-4; CDR3 protein: CASSLQGQRNIQYF; CDR3 DNA: TGTGCCAGCAGCTTGCAGGGGCAAAGAAACATTCAGTACTTC
D gene: .; V gene: TRBV9; clone size: .; J gene: TRBJ1-5; CDR3 protein: CASAAGGGSNQPQHF; CDR3 DNA: TGTGCCAGCGCCGCCGGTGGGGGAAGCAATCAGCCCCAGCATTTT
D gene: .; V gene: TRBV28; clone size: .; J gene: TRBJ1-3; CDR3 protein: CASSLRQLNTIYF; CDR3 DNA: TGTGCCAGCAGTTTGAGGCAGCTAAACACCATATATTTT
D gene: .; V gene: TRBV20-1; clone size: .; J gene: TRBJ1-6; CDR3 protein: CSASTRDSNSPLHF; CDR3 DNA: TGCAGTGCTAGTACCCGGGACTCTAATTCACCCCTCCACTTT
D gene: .; V gene: TRBV5-4; clone size: once; J gene: TRBJ2-1; CDR3 protein: CASTDRTVYNEQFF; CDR3 DNA: TGTGCCAGCACAGACAGGACGGTGTACAATGAGCAGTTCTTC
D gene: .; V gene: TRBV18; clone size: .; J gene: TRBJ2-7; CDR3 protein: CASSPPGPSAHEQYF; CDR3 DNA: TGTGCCAGCTCACCACCGGGACCATCAGCCCACGAGCAGTACTTC
D gene: .; V gene: TRBV11-3; clone size: .; J gene: TRBJ1-4; CDR3 protein: CASSLEGPKRFF; CDR3 DNA: TGTGCCAGCAGCTTAGAAGGGCCAAAACGGTTTTTT
D gene: TRBD2; V gene: TRBV28; clone size: .; J gene: TRBJ2-3; CDR3 protein: CASSLAGAVTDTQYF; CDR3 DNA: TGTGCCAGCAGTCTAGCGGGAGCCGTCACAGATACGCAGTATTTT
D gene: .; V gene: TRBV5-4; clone size: .; J gene: TRBJ1-3; CDR3 protein: CASSPWGGGTIYF; CDR3 DNA: TGTGCCAGCAGCCCATGGGGCGGAGGTACCATATATTTT
D gene: .; V gene: TRBV7-2; clone size: .; J gene: TRBJ2-1; CDR3 protein: CASSLAGSSYNEQFF; CDR3 DNA: TGTGCCAGCAGCTTAGCGGGGAGCTCCTACAATGAGCAGTTCTTC
D gene: .; V gene: TRBV9; clone size: .; J gene: TRBJ1-4; CDR3 protein: CASSLGGVGEKLFF; CDR3 DNA: TGTGCCAGCAGCTTAGGTGGGGTAGGAGAAAAACTGTTTTTT
D gene: .; V gene: TRBV12-3/TRBV12-4; clone size: .; J gene: TRBJ2-1; CDR3 protein: CASTWGYNEQFF; CDR3 DNA: TGTGCCAGCACCTGGGGCTACAATGAGCAGTTCTTC
D gene: .; V gene: TRBV15; clone size: .; J gene: TRBJ1-3; CDR3 protein: CATSRELQTSGNTIYF; CDR3 DNA: TGTGCCACCAGCAGAGAACTCCAGACCTCTGGAAACACCATATATTTT
D gene: TRBD2; V gene: TRBV5-1; clone size: .; J gene: TRBJ2-2; CDR3 protein: CASRETSGVAGELFF; CDR3 DNA: TGCGCCAGCAGAGAGACTAGCGGGGTGGCCGGGGAGCTGTTTTTT
D gene: .; V gene: TRBV11-3; clone size: .; J gene: TRBJ2-1; CDR3 protein: CASSLGGQPNNEQFF; CDR3 DNA: TGTGCCAGCAGCTTAGGAGGTCAGCCAAACAATGAGCAGTTCTTC
D gene: .; V gene: TRBV6-1; clone size: .; J gene: TRBJ2-2; CDR3 protein: CASSEHRANTGELFF; CDR3 DNA: TGTGCCAGCAGTGAACACAGGGCGAACACCGGGGAGCTGTTTTTT
D gene: .; V gene: TRBV27; clone size: .; J gene: TRBJ2-5; CDR3 protein: CASSLSALQETQYF; CDR3 DNA: TGTGCCAGCAGTTTATCAGCACTACAAGAGACCCAGTACTTC
D gene: .; V gene: TRBV11-2; clone size: .; J gene: TRBJ1-3; CDR3 protein: CASSFTTGEDSGNTIYF; CDR3 DNA: TGTGCCAGCAGCTTCACCACCGGCGAGGACTCTGGAAACACCATATATTTT
D gene: .; V gene: TRBV9; clone size: .; J gene: TRBJ1-3; CDR3 protein: CASSVSTGLSGNTIYF; CDR3 DNA: TGTGCCAGCAGCGTTTCAACAGGACTCTCTGGAAACACCATATATTTT
D gene: .; V gene: TRBV7-2; clone size: .; J gene: TRBJ1-1; CDR3 protein: CASSPFSAEAFF; CDR3 DNA: TGTGCCAGCAGCCCTTTTTCCGCCGAAGCTTTCTTT
D gene: .; V gene: TRBV30; clone size: .; J gene: TRBJ2-1; CDR3 protein: CAWTKGGPIYEQFF; CDR3 DNA: TGTGCCTGGACTAAGGGTGGGCCTATCTATGAGCAGTTCTTC
D gene: .; V gene: TRBV4-3; clone size: .; J gene: TRBJ1-3; CDR3 protein: CASSPGGNTIYF; CDR3 DNA: TGCGCCAGCAGCCCAGGGGGAAACACCATATATTTT
D gene: .; V gene: TRBV11-2; clone size: once; J gene: TRBJ2-7; CDR3 protein: CASSLGGDSEQYF; CDR3 DNA: TGTGCCAGCAGCTTAGGCGGAGACTCCGAGCAGTACTTC
D gene: TRBD1; V gene: TRBV5-1; clone size: .; J gene: TRBJ2-2; CDR3 protein: CASSSTGWMDGELFF; CDR3 DNA: TGCGCCAGCAGCTCGACAGGGTGGATGGACGGGGAGCTGTTTTTT
D gene: .; V gene: TRBV11-2; clone size: .; J gene: TRBJ1-3; CDR3 protein: CASSSGIGGNTIYF; CDR3 DNA: TGTGCCAGCAGCTCAGGCATAGGCGGAAACACCATATATTTT
D gene: .; V gene: TRBV2; clone size: .; J gene: TRBJ1-2; CDR3 protein: CASSEGGQDGYTF; CDR3 DNA: TGTGCCAGCAGTGAAGGGGGGCAGGATGGCTACACCTTC
D gene: .; V gene: TRBV28; clone size: .; J gene: TRBJ2-7; CDR3 protein: CASSFGPSKYF; CDR3 DNA: TGTGCCAGCAGTTTCGGGCCCAGCAAGTACTTC
D gene: .; V gene: TRBV6-2/TRBV6-3; clone size: .; J gene: TRBJ2-2; CDR3 protein: CASSNENTGELFF; CDR3 DNA: TGTGCCAGCAGTAACGAGAACACCGGGGAGCTGTTTTTT
D gene: .; V gene: TRBV18; clone size: .; J gene: TRBJ1-1; CDR3 protein: CASSPSGAKEAFF; CDR3 DNA: TGTGCCAGCTCACCGTCGGGGGCCAAGGAAGCTTTCTTT
D gene: TRBD1; V gene: TRBV9; clone size: .; J gene: TRBJ1-3; CDR3 protein: CASSATGGTGNTIYF; CDR3 DNA: TGTGCCAGCAGCGCGACAGGGGGCACGGGAAACACCATATATTTT
D gene: .; V gene: TRBV27; clone size: .; J gene: TRBJ2-7; CDR3 protein: CASRQQRASYEQYF; CDR3 DNA: TGTGCCAGTCGTCAGCAGCGGGCGTCCTACGAGCAGTACTTC
D gene: .; V gene: TRBV6-2/TRBV6-3; clone size: .; J gene: TRBJ1-1; CDR3 protein: CASSYPGAAEAFF; CDR3 DNA: TGTGCCAGCAGTTACCCCGGGGCAGCTGAAGCTTTCTTT
D gene: .; V gene: TRBV7-9; clone size: once; J gene: TRBJ1-2; CDR3 protein: CASSPPGSVGYTF; CDR3 DNA: TGTGCCAGCAGCCCGCCGGGGTCCGTTGGCTACACCTTC
D gene: .; V gene: TRBV6-5; clone size: .; J gene: TRBJ2-3; CDR3 protein: CASSPQGGDTQYF; CDR3 DNA: TGTGCCAGCAGTCCGCAGGGGGGAGATACGCAGTATTTT
D gene: .; V gene: TRBV29-1; clone size: .; J gene: TRBJ2-1; CDR3 protein: CSVEIGLNNEQFF; CDR3 DNA: TGCAGCGTTGAGATTGGCTTGAACAATGAGCAGTTCTTC